This is a list of T cell receptor beta chains from one sample in a study of T cells after yellow fever vaccination. TCRdb called the 5' RACE reads again in MiXCR, with one record for every CDR3 protein. In the table there are roughly 32,000 distinct CDR3 sequences, under 12% of which are singletons. The sequenced sample was PBMCs, either bulk or a sorted T-cell subset (CD4+, CD8+, memory, or dextramer-sorted; not recorded which), obtained roughly 14 days after the first yellow fever vaccination. Every receptor here comes from a man aged 18 to 29 who received the YFV17D yellow fever vaccine. Both conserved end residues are part of each CDR3. The D gene is left open where the match is weak. Where a row states a size, it is once, few, many or the class of an expanded clone; other rows omit it.

clone_size,v_call,d_call,j_call,cdr3_aa,cdr3_nt
NA,TRBV20-1,NA,TRBJ1-6,CSARVSSYNSPLHF,TGCAGTGCTAGGGTGAGCTCCTATAATTCACCCCTCCACTTT
NA,TRBV7-2,NA,TRBJ1-4,CASRPREGQEKLFF,TGTGCCAGCAGACCTAGAGAAGGGCAGGAAAAACTGTTTTTT
many,TRBV20-1,TRBD1,TRBJ2-7,CSAPDRDLEQYF,TGCAGTGCCCCCGACAGGGACCTCGAGCAGTACTTC
few,TRBV6-1,NA,TRBJ1-2,CATSGQFNYGYTF,TGTGCCACCTCCGGACAGTTTAACTATGGCTACACCTTC
NA,TRBV3-1,TRBD1,TRBJ1-2,CASSRDRANYGYTF,TGTGCCAGCAGCCGGGACAGGGCTAACTATGGCTACACCTTC
NA,TRBV4-2,NA,TRBJ2-4,CASSQGASKNIQYF,TGTGCCAGCAGCCAAGGGGCGTCCAAAAACATTCAGTACTTC
many,TRBV5-1,TRBD2,TRBJ2-1,CASSPSSGGATYNEQFF,TGCGCCAGCAGCCCAAGTAGCGGGGGGGCGACTTACAATGAGCAGTTCTTC
many,TRBV7-9,NA,TRBJ2-7,CASSWRQAYEQYF,TGTGCCAGCAGCTGGAGACAGGCCTACGAGCAGTACTTC
many,TRBV3-1,TRBD2,TRBJ2-1,CASSQDRHTSGKQFF,TGTGCCAGCAGCCAAGATCGCCACACTAGCGGCAAGCAGTTCTTC
many,TRBV24-1,NA,TRBJ2-1,CATSRDWVNEQFF,TGTGCCACCAGTAGGGATTGGGTCAATGAGCAGTTCTTC
many,TRBV29-1,NA,TRBJ1-2,CSVDGQPLF,TGCAGCGTTGACGGACAGCCTCTCTTC
NA,TRBV5-4,TRBD1,TRBJ2-1,CASSPPGQGAINEQFF,TGTGCCAGCAGCCCCCCCGGGCAGGGGGCGATCAATGAGCAGTTCTTC
many,TRBV6-1,NA,TRBJ2-6,CASSELAGANVLTF,TGTGCCAGCAGTGAACTAGCTGGGGCCAACGTCCTGACTTTC
many,TRBV25-1,NA,TRBJ2-7,CASSEYGGGGEQYF,TGTGCCAGCAGTGAATATGGTGGGGGTGGCGAGCAGTACTTC
NA,TRBV2,NA,TRBJ1-6,CASSVGSRESPLHF,TGTGCCAGCAGTGTAGGGTCCAGGGAGTCACCCCTCCACTTT
many,TRBV20-1,TRBD1,TRBJ1-4,CSARDMGQLNEKLFF,TGCAGTGCTAGAGATATGGGACAGCTTAATGAAAAACTGTTTTTT
many,TRBV12-3/TRBV12-4,NA,TRBJ1-1,CASRPGHNMNTEAFF,TGTGCCAGCAGACCGGGACATAACATGAACACTGAAGCTTTCTTT
many,TRBV7-2,TRBD2,TRBJ2-1,CASSLALAGHNEQFF,TGTGCCAGCAGCTTAGCGTTAGCGGGGCACAATGAGCAGTTCTTC
many,TRBV20-1,NA,TRBJ2-6,CSAEFSGANVLTF,TGCAGTGCTGAATTTAGTGGGGCCAACGTCCTGACTTTC
many,TRBV12-3/TRBV12-4,NA,TRBJ2-3,CASSLDGPDTQYF,TGTGCCAGCAGTTTAGATGGGCCAGATACGCAGTATTTT
many,TRBV6-1,NA,TRBJ2-3,CASIAAARTQYF,TGTGCCAGCATTGCGGCGGCCCGGACGCAGTATTTT
many,TRBV6-4,NA,TRBJ2-2,CASSVSTQGGTGELFF,TGTGCCAGCAGTGTATCCACCCAGGGCGGCACCGGGGAGCTGTTTTTT
many,TRBV7-3,NA,TRBJ2-2,CASSFYTGELFF,TGTGCCAGCAGCTTTTACACCGGGGAGCTGTTTTTT
NA,TRBV14,NA,TRBJ1-4,CASSQEWASNEKLFF,TGTGCCAGCAGCCAAGAATGGGCTTCTAATGAAAAACTGTTTTTT
many,TRBV5-4,TRBD1,TRBJ2-3,CASSVQGATDTQYF,TGTGCCAGCAGCGTACAGGGGGCCACAGATACGCAGTATTTT
many,TRBV20-1,NA,TRBJ2-7,CSAREFFAEQYF,TGCAGTGCTAGAGAGTTCTTCGCCGAGCAGTACTTC
many,TRBV7-6,NA,TRBJ2-1,CASSLGGLGEQFF,TGTGCCAGCAGCTTAGGGGGCCTGGGTGAGCAGTTCTTC
many,TRBV3-1,NA,TRBJ2-2,CASSHRLKNTGELFF,TGTGCCAGCAGCCATCGCCTAAAGAACACCGGGGAGCTGTTTTTT
many,TRBV28,NA,TRBJ1-6,CASSLVGNTRNSPLHF,TGTGCCAGCAGTTTAGTCGGAAACACGCGGAATTCACCCCTCCACTTT
many,TRBV29-1,NA,TRBJ2-3,CSVNVGSTDTQYF,TGCAGCGTTAACGTGGGGAGCACAGATACGCAGTATTTT
many,TRBV29-1,NA,TRBJ1-2,CSVRSPAGDNYGYTF,TGCAGCGTCCGTTCCCCGGCAGGGGACAACTATGGCTACACCTTC